This is a list of T cell receptor beta chains from one sample in a study of shared clonotypes between healthy human individuals. The repertoire was sequenced with immunoSEQ multiplex PCR; TCRdb's copy has only in-frame clones and lacks some. The repertoire holds about 2.1 million clones, with 85% to 95% as singletons. Sequencing was carried out using naive CD8+ T cells from PBMCs. These receptors all stem from a young man in good health. Some clones in this sample may be carry-over from other donors' samples. Each CDR3 is given with its conserved first and last residue. Expanded clones get a size class; other rows say once, few or many, or leave the size out.

cdr3_length j_call clone_size v_call cdr3_aa
16 TRBJ1-4 NA TRBV6-6 CASRSDRGPANEKLFF
12 TRBJ2-7 NA TRBV19 CASSIGANEQYF
13 TRBJ2-7 NA TRBV29-1 CSGTGGKSYEQYF
18 TRBJ2-7 NA TRBV27 CASSPRMLTGGRFREQYF
16 TRBJ2-7 NA TRBV5-6 CASSLASGQGKYEQYF
15 TRBJ2-5 NA TRBV14 CASSQDWGSQETQYF
15 TRBJ2-7 once TRBV9 CASSVEGGSLSEQYF
12 TRBJ2-1 NA TRBV7-3 CASSDSSGEQFF
12 TRBJ1-6 NA TRBV6-5 CASSQGPEPLHF
15 TRBJ1-2 NA TRBV6-1 CASRGKSDRAYGYTF
12 TRBJ2-7 NA TRBV7-6 CASSLAAGEQYF
17 TRBJ1-2 NA TRBV27 CASSSSPWTRGLSGYTF
13 TRBJ2-5 NA TRBV2 CASRLLGKETQYF
13 TRBJ2-7 NA TRBV5-5 CASSSLGDYEQYF
16 TRBJ1-1 NA TRBV27 CASSLSSGALNTEAFF
13 TRBJ2-3 NA TRBV27 CASSLLLTDTQYF
14 TRBJ2-7 NA TRBV7-9 CASSNQRGNYEQYF
16 TRBJ2-2 NA TRBV11-2 CASSLGAGAGTGELFF
13 TRBJ1-1 NA TRBV27 CASSIFRDTEAFF
15 TRBJ2-2 NA TRBV29-1 CSVEEGNTPTGELFF
15 TRBJ1-3 NA TRBV10-3 CAISDRMNSGNTIYF
18 TRBJ1-1 NA TRBV28 CASSLLPRTGGPLLGAFF
11 TRBJ2-1 NA TRBV11-2 CASSLKNEQFF
20 TRBJ2-3 NA TRBV5-1 CASSLYPTTPSAEITDTQYF
13 TRBJ2-2 NA TRBV27 CASSQIYPGELFF
16 TRBJ1-1 few TRBV15 CATSSGQGGTNTEAFF
16 TRBJ2-1 NA TRBV9 CASSVGLSGRDNEQFF
17 TRBJ2-1 NA TRBV28 CASSSRRAGALYNEQFF
17 TRBJ1-1 NA TRBV18 CASSPRGVGLVNTEAFF
14 TRBJ2-7 NA TRBV9 CASSVDNFGNEQYF
16 TRBJ2-7 NA TRBV6-1 CASSEGWAYPSYEQYF
15 TRBJ2-1 NA TRBV9 CASSPGSGGRYEQFF
17 TRBJ2-2 NA TRBV5-1 CASSPRAPSGGTGELFF
11 TRBJ1-2 NA TRBV30 CAWRQGRGYTF
13 TRBJ2-5 once TRBV7-9 CASWAGREETQYF
14 TRBJ1-2 NA TRBV7-9 CASSLPSQPYGYTF
14 TRBJ2-6 NA TRBV2 CASLPSSGANVLTF
15 TRBJ2-7 NA TRBV6-5 CASSYGTGGHYEQYF
14 TRBJ2-7 NA TRBV11-1 CASSLGTYGGEQYF
14 TRBJ2-7 NA TRBV29-1 CSVEGKDRLHEQYF
14 TRBJ1-3 NA TRBV7-4 CASSLWGLGNTIYF
13 TRBJ1-1 NA TRBV30 CAWSGGVNTEAFF
16 TRBJ2-7 NA TRBV9 CASSEHSGSTTYEQYF
15 TRBJ2-1 NA TRBV10-2 CASSILPSGSDEQFF
14 TRBJ2-1 NA TRBV9 CASSVGAKKLEQFF
12 TRBJ1-1 NA TRBV29-1 CSGGGLFAEAFF
15 TRBJ2-5 NA TRBV27 CASSSLREGQETQYF
14 TRBJ1-5 once TRBV5-6 CASSLQFSNQPQHF
15 TRBJ2-7 NA TRBV7-9 CASSSPGQGMGEQYF
14 TRBJ1-1 NA TRBV19 CASSIVAGNTEAFF
14 TRBJ2-1 NA TRBV4-1 CASSHSTGYNEQFF
14 TRBJ2-1 once TRBV27 CASSYLGTYNEQFF
15 TRBJ2-2 NA TRBV7-3 CASSDDRQNTGELFF
15 TRBJ2-2 NA TRBV11-3 CASSSGTGGTGELFF